This TCR beta chain was observed in a study of T cells in Graves' hyperthyroidism and ophthalmopathy. What was amplified from RNA transcripts were TCR beta CDR3 regions. The HTBI set primed first-round TCR CDR3 RT-PCR. One entry per CDR3 protein, called by TCRdb with MiXCR from the multiplex PCR reads. The data contain 700,000 to 950,000 distinct CDR3 sequences, 35% of them singletons. On this clonotype: Its antigen remains unknown.

There are 16 residues in the CDR3. V was shortened by 4 bases and J by 2 bases, with 18 bases between the two germline ends. Germline CDR1 SGDLS, CDR2 YYNGEE. Findings and limits, study-wide: Onset of ophthalmopathy came a median about 6.5 months after the model predicted it.

The authors deemed Graves' hyperthyroidism stable absent ophthalmopathy progression within 18 months. The receptor was isolated from a woman in her 40s with Graves' hyperthyroidism. The gene calls are TRBV9 and TRBJ1-2; tentative D call: TRBD1 (5 bases). The sample consisted of blood. The CDR3 sequence is CASSQDLGPINYGYTF. The CDR3 DNA reads TGTGCCAGCAGCCAAGATCTGGGACCGATAAACTATGGCTACACCTTC.